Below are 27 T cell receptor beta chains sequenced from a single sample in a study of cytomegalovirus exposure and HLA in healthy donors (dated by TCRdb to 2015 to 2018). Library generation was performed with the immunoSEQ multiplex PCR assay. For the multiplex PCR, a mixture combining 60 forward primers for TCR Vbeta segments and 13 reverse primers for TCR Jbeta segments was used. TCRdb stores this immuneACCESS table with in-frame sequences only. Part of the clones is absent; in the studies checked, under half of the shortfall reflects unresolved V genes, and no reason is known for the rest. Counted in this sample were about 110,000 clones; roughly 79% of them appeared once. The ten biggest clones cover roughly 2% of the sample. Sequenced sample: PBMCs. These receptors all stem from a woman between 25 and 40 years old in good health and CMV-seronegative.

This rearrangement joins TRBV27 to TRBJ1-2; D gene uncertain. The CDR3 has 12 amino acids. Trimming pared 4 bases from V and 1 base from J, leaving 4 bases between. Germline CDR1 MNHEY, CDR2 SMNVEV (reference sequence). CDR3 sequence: CASSSSNYGYTF. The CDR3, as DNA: TGTGCCAGCAGTTCCAGTAACTATGGCTACACCTTC.

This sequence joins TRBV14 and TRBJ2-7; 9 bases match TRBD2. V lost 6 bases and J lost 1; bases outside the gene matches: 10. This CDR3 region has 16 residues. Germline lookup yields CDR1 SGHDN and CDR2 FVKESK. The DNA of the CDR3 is TGTGCCAGCAGTAGGGCCGGGACTAGCACATCCTACGAGCAGTACTTC. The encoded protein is CASSRAGTSTSYEQYF.

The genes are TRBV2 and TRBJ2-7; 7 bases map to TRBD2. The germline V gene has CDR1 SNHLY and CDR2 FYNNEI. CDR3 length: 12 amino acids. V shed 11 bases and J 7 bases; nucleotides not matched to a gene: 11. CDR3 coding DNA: TGTGCCTACGCCGGGACTAAGTATGAGCAGTACTTC. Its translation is CAYAGTKYEQYF.

CDR3 loop: CASSLERGGHYEQYF. The CDR3, as DNA: TGCGCCAGCAGCTTGGAACGGGGAGGGCATTACGAGCAGTACTTC. The J gene is TRBJ2-5, the V gene TRBV5-1; 7 bases align to TRBD2. Judging by the DNA end, TRBJ2-7 fits better; the J call may be wrong. Germline V lookup: CDR1 SGHRS, CDR2 YFSETQ. There are 15 residues in the CDR3.

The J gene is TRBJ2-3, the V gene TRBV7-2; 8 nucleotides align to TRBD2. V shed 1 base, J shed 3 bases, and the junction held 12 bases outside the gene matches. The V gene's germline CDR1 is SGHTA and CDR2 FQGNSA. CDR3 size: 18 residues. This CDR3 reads CASSLVAGGPGWTDTQYF. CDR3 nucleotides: TGTGCCAGCAGCTTAGTTGCGGGAGGCCCAGGATGGACAGATACGCAGTATTTT.

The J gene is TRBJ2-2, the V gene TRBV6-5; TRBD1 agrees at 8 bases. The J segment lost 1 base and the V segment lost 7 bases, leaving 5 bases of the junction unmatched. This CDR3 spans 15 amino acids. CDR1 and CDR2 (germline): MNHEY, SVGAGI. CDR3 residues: CASTPGQVNTGELFF. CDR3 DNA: TGTGCCAGCACCCCGGGACAGGTGAACACCGGGGAGCTGTTTTTT.

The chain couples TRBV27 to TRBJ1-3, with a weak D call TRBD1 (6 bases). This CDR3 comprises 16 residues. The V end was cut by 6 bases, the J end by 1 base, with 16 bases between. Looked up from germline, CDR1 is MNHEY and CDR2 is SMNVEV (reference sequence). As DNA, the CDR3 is TGTGCCAGCAGCTCCTCGGCCAGGGGATCTGGAAACACCATATATTTT. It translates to CASSSSARGSGNTIYF.

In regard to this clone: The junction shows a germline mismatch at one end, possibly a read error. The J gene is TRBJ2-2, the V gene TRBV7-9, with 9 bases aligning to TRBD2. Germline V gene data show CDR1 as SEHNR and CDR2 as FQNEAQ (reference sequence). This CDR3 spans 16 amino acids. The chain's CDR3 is CSSSFLAGAGTGELFF. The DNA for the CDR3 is TGTTCCAGCAGCTTCTTAGCGGGAGCGGGCACCGGGGAGCTGTTTTTT.

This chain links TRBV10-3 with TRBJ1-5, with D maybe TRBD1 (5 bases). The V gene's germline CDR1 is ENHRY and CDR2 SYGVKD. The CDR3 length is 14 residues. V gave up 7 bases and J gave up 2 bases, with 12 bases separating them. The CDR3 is CAIKNGGGNQPQHF. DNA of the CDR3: TGTGCCATCAAAAACGGGGGGGGCAATCAGCCCCAGCATTTT.

The CDR3: CASSASGTGGYNEQFF. Here the CDR3 DNA reads TGTGCCAGCAGCGCTAGCGGGACGGGGGGGTACAATGAGCAGTTCTTC. V gene TRBV9 combines with J gene TRBJ2-1; TRBD2 aligns across 9 bases. The CDR3 spans 16 residues. With V trimmed by 3 bases and J by 4 bases, 8 bases remained unmatched. Germline V gene data show CDR1 as SGDLS and CDR2 as YYNGEE.

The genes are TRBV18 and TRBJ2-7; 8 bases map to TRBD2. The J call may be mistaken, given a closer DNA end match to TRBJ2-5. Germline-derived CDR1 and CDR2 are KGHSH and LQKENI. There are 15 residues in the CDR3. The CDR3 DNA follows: TGTGCCAGCTCACCAGGGGGAGCGGGAGATGGGACCCAGTACTTC. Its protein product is CASSPGGAGDGTQYF.

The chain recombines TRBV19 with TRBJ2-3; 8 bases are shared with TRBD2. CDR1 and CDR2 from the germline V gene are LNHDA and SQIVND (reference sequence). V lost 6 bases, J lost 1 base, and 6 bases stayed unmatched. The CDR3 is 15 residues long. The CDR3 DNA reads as TGTGCCAGTAGCCTACAGACTAGCGGCACAGATACGCAGTATTTT. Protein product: CASSLQTSGTDTQYF.

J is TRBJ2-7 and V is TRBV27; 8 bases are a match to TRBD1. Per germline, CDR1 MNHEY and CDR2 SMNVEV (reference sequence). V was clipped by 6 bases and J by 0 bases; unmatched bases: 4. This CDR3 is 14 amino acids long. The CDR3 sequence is CASSLRGPSYEQYF. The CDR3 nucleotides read TGTGCCAGCAGCCTCAGGGGGCCCTCCTACGAGCAGTACTTC.

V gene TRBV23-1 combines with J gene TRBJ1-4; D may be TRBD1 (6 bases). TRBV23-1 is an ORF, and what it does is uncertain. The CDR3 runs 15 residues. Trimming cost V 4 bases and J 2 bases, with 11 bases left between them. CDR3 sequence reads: CASSPTGWTNEKLFF. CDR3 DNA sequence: TGCGCCAGCAGTCCGACAGGTTGGACTAATGAAAAACTGTTTTTT.

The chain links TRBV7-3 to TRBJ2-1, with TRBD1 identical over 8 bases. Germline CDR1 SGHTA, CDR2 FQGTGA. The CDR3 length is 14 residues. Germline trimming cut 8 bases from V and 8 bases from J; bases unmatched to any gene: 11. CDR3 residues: CASQLGTGYHEQFF. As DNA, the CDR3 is TGTGCCAGCCAGCTGGGGACAGGATATCATGAGCAGTTCTTC.

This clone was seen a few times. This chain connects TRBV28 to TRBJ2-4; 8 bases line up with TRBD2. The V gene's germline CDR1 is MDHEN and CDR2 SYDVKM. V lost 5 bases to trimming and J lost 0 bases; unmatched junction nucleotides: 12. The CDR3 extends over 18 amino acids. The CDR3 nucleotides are TGTGCCAGCAGTCCCCCCGGGAGGGCGGGGTTAGCCAAAAACATTCAGTACTTC. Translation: CASSPPGRAGLAKNIQYF. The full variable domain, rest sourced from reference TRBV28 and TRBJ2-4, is DVKVTQSSRYLVKRTGEKVFLECVQDMDHENMFWYRQDPGLGLRLIYFSYDVKMKEKGDIPEGYSVSREKKERFSLILESASTNQTSMYLCASSPPGRAGLAKNIQYFGAGTRLSVL.

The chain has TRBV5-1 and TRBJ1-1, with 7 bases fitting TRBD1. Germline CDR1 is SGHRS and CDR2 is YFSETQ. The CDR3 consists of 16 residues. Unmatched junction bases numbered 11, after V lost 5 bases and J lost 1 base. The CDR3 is CASSPGGTRGNTEAFF. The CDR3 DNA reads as TGCGCCAGCAGTCCAGGGGGAACCAGGGGGAACACTGAAGCTTTCTTT.

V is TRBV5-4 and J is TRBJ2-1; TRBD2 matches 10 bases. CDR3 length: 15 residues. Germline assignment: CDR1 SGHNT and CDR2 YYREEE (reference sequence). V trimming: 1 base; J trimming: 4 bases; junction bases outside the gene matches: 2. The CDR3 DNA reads TGTGCCAGCAGCTTGACTAGCGGGGCATACAATGAGCAGTTCTTC. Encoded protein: CASSLTSGAYNEQFF.

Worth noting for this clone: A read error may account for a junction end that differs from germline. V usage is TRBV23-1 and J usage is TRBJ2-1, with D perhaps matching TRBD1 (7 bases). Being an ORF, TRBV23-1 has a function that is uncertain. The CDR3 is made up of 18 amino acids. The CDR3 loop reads CASSQCGDSILPGNEQFF. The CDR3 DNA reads TGCGCCAGCAGCCAATGCGGGGACAGCATTCTCCCAGGGAATGAGCAGTTCTTC.

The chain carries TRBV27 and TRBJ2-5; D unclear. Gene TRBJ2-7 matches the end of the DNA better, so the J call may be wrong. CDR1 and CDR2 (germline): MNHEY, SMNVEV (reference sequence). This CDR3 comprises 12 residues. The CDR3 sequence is CASSTSGREQYF. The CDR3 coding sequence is TGTGCCAGCAGTACCTCTGGTCGCGAGCAGTACTTC.

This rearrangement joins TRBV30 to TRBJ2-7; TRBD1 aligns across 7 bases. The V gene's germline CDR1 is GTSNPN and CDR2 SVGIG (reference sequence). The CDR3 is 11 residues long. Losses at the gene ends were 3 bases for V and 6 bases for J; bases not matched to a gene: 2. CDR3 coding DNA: TGTGCCTGGAGGACAGGGATCGAGCAGTACTTC. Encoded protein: CAWRTGIEQYF.

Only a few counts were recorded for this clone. Here the CDR3 reads CASSLGRGNTEAFF. For the CDR3, the DNA is TGTGCCAGCAGTTTAGGTAGGGGAAACACTGAAGCTTTCTTT. The chain links TRBV27 to TRBJ1-1; D may be TRBD1 (5 bases). The CDR3 length is 14 residues. The germline V gene has CDR1 MNHEY and CDR2 SMNVEV (reference sequence). The V and J ends lost 2 bases and 2 bases respectively, with 9 bases between them.

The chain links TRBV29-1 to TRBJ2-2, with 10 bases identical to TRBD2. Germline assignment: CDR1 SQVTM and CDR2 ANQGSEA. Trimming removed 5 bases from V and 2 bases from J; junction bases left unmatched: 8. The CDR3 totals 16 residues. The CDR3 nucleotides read TGCAGCGTTCGACGAAGGACTAGCGGAAACACCGGGGAGCTGTTTTTT. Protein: CSVRRRTSGNTGELFF.

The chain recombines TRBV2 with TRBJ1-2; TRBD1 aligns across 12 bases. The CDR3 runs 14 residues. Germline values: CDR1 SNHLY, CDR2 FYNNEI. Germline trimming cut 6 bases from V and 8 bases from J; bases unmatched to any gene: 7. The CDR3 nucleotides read TGTGCCAGCAGGGGGACAGGGGGCGCAGGGGGCTACACCTTC. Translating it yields CASRGTGGAGGYTF.

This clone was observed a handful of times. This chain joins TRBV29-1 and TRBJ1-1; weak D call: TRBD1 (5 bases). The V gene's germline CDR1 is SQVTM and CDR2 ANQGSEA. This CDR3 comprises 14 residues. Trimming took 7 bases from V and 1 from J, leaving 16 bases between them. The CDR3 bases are TGCAGCGCCGGAGTACAGGTTAAGAACACTGAAGCTTTCTTT. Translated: CSAGVQVKNTEAFF.

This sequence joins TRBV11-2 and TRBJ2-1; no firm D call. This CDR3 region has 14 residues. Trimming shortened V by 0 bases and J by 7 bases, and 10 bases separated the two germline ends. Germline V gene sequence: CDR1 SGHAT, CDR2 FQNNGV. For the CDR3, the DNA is TGTGCCAGCAGCTTAGATAGTGGAGTTAATGAGCAGTTCTTC. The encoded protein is CASSLDSGVNEQFF.

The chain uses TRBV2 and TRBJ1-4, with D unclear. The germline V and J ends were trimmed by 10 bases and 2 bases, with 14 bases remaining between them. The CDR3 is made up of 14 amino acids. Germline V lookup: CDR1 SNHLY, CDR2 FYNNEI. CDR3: CATRGGMTNEKLFF. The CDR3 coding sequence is TGTGCCACTCGAGGAGGCATGACTAATGAAAAACTGTTTTTT.